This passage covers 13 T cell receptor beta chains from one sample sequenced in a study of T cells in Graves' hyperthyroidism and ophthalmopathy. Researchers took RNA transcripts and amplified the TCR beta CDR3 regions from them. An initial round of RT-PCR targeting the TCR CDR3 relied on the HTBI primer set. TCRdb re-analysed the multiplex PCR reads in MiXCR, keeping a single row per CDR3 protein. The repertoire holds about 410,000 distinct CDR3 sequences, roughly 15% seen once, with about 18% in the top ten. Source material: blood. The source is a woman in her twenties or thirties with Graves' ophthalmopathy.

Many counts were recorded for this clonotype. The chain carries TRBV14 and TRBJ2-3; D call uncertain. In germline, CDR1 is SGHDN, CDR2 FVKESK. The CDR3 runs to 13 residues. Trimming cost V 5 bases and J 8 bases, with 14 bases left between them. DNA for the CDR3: TGTGCCAGCAGCTCCCGAGTGTCGGCTACGCAGTATTTT. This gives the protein CASSSRVSATQYF. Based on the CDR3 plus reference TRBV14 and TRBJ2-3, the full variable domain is EAGVTQFPSHSVIEKGQTVTLRCDPISGHDNLYWYRRVMGKEIKFLLHFVKESKQDESGMPNNRFLAERTGGTYSTLKVQPAELEDSGVYFCASSSRVSATQYFGPGTRLTVL.

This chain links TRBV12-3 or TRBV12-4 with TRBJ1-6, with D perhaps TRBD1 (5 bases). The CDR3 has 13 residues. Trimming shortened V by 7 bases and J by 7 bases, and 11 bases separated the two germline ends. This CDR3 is CASKYGGNSPLHF. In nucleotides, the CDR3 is TGTGCCAGCAAGTACGGGGGAAATTCACCCCTCCACTTT.

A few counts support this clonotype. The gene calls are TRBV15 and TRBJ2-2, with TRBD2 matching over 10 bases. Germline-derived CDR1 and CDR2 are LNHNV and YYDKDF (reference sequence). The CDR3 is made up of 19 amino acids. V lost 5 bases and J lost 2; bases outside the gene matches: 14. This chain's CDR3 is CATSAGLASRGKNTGELFF. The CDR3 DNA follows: TGTGCCACCAGCGCGGGACTAGCGTCGAGGGGGAAAAACACCGGGGAGCTGTTTTTT.

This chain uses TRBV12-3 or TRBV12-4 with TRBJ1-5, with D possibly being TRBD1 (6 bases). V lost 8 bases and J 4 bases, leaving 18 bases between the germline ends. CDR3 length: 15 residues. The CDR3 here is CASRRRGGLNQPQHF. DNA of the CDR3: TGTGCCAGCCGGCGGAGGGGGGGCCTAAATCAGCCCCAGCATTTT.

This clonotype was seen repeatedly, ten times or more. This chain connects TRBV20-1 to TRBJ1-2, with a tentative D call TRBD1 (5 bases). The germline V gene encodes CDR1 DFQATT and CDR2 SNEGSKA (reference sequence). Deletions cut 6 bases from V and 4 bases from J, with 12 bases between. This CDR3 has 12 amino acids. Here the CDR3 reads CSATGLLYGYTF. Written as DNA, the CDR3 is TGCAGTGCCACGGGACTCCTCTATGGCTACACCTTC.

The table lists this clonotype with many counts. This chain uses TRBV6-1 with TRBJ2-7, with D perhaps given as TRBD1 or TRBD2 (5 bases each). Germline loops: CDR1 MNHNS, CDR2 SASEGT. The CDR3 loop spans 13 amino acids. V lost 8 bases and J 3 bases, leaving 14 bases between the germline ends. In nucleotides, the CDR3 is TGTGCCAGCCAGGGTACTCGGGGCTACGAGCAGTACTTC. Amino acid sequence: CASQGTRGYEQYF.

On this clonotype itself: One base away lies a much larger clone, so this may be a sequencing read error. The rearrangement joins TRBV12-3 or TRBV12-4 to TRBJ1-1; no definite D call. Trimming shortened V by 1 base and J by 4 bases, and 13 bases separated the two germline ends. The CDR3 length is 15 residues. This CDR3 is CASSLVRRVGTEAFF. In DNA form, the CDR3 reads TGTGCCAGCAGTTTAGTGCGTCGGGTCGGCACTGAAGCTTTCTTT.

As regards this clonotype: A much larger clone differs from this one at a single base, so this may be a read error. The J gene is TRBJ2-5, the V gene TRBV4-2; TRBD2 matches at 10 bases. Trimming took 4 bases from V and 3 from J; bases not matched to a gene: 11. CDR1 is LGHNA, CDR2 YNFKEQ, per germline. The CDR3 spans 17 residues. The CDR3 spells CASSPMYLAGAEETQYF. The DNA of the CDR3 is TGTGCCAGCAGCCCGATGTACCTAGCGGGGGCTGAAGAGACCCAGTACTTC.

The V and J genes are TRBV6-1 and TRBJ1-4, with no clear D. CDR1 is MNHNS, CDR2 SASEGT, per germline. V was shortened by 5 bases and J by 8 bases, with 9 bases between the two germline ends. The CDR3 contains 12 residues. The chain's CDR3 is CASSTAGEKLFF. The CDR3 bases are TGTGCCAGCAGTACGGCAGGAGAAAAACTGTTTTTT.

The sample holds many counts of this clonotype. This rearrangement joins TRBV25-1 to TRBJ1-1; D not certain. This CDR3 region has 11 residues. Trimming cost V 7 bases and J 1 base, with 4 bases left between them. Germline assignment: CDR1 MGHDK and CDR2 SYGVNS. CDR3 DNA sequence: TGTGCCAGCACAGAGAACACTGAAGCTTTCTTT. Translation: CASTENTEAFF. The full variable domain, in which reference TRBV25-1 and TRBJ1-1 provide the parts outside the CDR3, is EADIYQTPRYLVIGTGKKITLECSQTMGHDKMYWYQQDPGMELHLIHYSYGVNSTEKGDLSSESTVSRIRTEHFPLTLESARPSHTSQYLCASTENTEAFFGQGTRLTVV.

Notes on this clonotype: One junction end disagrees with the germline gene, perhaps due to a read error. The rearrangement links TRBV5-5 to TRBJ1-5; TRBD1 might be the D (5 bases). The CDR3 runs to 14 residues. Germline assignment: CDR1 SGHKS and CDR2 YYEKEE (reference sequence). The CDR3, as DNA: TGTCCCAGCAGCTTGGGGGGGTACGGTCAGCCCCAGCATTTT. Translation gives CPSSLGGYGQPQHF.

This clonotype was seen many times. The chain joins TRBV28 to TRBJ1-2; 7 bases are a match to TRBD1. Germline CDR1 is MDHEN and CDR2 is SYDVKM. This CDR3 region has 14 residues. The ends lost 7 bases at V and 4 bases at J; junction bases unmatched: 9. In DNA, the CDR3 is TGTGCCAGCATGGTGGACAGGACAGCCTATGGCTACACCTTC. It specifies CASMVDRTAYGYTF.

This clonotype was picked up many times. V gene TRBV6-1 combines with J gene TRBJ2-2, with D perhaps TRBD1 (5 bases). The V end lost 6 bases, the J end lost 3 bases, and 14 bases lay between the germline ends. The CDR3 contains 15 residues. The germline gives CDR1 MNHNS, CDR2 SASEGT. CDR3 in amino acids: CASRYRDRDTGELFF. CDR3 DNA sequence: TGTGCCAGCAGATACAGAGACAGAGACACCGGGGAGCTGTTTTTT.